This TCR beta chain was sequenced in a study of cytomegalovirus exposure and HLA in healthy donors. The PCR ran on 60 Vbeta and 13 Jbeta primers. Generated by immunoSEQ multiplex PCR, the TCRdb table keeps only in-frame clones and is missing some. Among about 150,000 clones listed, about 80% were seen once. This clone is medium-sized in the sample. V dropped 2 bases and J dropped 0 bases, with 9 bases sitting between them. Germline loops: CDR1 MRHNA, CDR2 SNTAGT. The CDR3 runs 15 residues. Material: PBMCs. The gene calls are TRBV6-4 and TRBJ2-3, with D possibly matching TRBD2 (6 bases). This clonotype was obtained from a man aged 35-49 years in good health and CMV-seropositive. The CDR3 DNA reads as TGTGCCAGCAGTGACGGGGCGGGAAGCACAGATACGCAGTATTTT. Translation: CASSDGAGSTDTQYF.